The source of this T cell receptor beta chain is a study of PD-1 blockade in mismatch repair-deficient tumors (dated by TCRdb to 2015 to 2018). Broadly, across the study: Between late 2013 and late 2016, approximately 90 consecutive patients with eleven to twelve mismatch repair-deficient cancer types, all previously treated and progressing, were enrolled in the trial. Tumor-associated T cell clones were tracked in the peripheral blood of patients responding to PD-1 blockade by deep sequencing of TCR CDR3 regions. Beyond this particular receptor, the publication reports: Tumor-resident clones, often undetectable in blood before treatment, expanded rapidly after pembrolizumab and then contracted, generally before radiologic responses.

This clone was counted between two and nine times. The antigen this receptor binds is unknown. Base qualities are missing; no much larger clone stands one base away. The germline V end is reduced by 4 bases and the J end by 0 bases; junction bases left unmatched: 3. Including the terminal cysteine and phenylalanine, the CDR3 comprises 17 residues. Only CDR3 DNA is held: 51 bases, read in frame from base 1. From the germline V gene (reference sequence), CDR1 is LNHDA and CDR2 is SQIVND. Libraries were made using the immunoSEQ multiplex PCR assay. TCRdb limited this immuneACCESS table to in-frame rearrangements with V and J called. A share of clones is missing; checked studies link under half to unresolved V genes, and the rest is unexplained. For this sample the table gives around 62,000 clones, of which approximately 78% were detected only once. Approximately 5% of the sample lies in the top ten. Mismatch repair deficiency was established in every enrolled patient by polymerase chain reaction or immunohistochemistry. A few patients who responded to pembrolizumab therapy underwent TCR sequencing. The phase II trial prospectively tested pembrolizumab PD-1 blockade in advanced mismatch repair-deficient cancers regardless of tissue of origin. Serial peripheral blood T cell samples were collected before and at multiple times after starting PD-1 blockade. Blood sampling times were expressed in weeks after the first pembrolizumab dose.

The material was peripheral blood, obtained 2 weeks after starting pembrolizumab. This chain is built from TRBV19 and TRBJ2-2, with TRBD2 identical over 12 junction bases. This TCR was recovered from an adult with mismatch repair-deficient cancer. The DNA reads TGTGCCAGTAGTACCCGACTAGCGGGAGCGAACACCGGGGAGCTGTTTTTT. It translates to CASSTRLAGANTGELFF.